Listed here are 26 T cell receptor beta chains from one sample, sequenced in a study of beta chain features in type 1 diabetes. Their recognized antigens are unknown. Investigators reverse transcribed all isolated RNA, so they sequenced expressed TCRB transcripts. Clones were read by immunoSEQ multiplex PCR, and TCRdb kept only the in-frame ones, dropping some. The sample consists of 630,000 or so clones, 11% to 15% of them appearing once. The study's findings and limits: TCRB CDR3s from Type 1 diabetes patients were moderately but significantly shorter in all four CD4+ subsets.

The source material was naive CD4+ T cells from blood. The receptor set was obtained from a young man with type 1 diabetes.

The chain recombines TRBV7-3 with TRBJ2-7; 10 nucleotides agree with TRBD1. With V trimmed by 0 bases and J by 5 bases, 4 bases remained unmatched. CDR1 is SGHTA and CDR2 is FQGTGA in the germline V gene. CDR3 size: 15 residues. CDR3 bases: TGTGCCAGCAGCTTAACCGTGACAGGGGGCAACGAGCAGTACTTC. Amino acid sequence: CASSLTVTGGNEQYF.

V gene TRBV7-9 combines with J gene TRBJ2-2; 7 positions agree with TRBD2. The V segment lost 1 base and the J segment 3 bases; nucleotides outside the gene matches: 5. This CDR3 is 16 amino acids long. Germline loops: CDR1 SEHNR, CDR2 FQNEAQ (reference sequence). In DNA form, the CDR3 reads TGTGCCAGCAGCTTAGTAGGCGGGAGTTACACCGGGGAGCTGTTTTTT. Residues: CASSLVGGSYTGELFF.

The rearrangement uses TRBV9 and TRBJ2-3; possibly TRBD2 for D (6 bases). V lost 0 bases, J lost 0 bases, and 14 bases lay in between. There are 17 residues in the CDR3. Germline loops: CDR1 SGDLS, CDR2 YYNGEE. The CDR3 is CASSVVVSGSSTDTQYF. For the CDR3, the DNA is TGTGCCAGCAGCGTAGTAGTTAGCGGTTCTAGCACAGATACGCAGTATTTT.

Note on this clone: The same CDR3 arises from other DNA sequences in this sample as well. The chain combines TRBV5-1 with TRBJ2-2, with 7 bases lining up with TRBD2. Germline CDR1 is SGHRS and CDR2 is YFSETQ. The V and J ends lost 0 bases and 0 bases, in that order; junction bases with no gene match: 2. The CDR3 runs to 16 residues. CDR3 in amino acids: CASSLGLAANTGELFF. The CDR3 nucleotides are TGCGCCAGCAGCTTGGGGCTAGCGGCGAACACCGGGGAGCTGTTTTTT.

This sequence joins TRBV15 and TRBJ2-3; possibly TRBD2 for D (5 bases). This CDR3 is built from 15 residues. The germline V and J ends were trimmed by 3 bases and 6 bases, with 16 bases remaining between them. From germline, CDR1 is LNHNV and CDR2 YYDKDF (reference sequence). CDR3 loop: CATSRQPRTGDTQYF. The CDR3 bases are TGTGCCACCAGCAGGCAACCAAGGACGGGGGATACGCAGTATTTT.

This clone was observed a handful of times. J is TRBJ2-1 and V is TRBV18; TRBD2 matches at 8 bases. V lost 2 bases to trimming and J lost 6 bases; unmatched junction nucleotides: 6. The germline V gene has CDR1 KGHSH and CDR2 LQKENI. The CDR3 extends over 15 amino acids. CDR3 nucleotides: TGTGCCAGCTCACCAAGCGGGAGTAGGGGCAATGAGCAGTTCTTC. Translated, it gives CASSPSGSRGNEQFF.

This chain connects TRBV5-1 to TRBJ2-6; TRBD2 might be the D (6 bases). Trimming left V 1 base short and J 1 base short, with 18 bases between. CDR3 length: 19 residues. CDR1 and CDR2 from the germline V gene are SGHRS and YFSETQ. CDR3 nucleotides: TGCGCCAGCAGCTTGTCCCTATCGGGACTGAAGTCTGGGGCCAACGTCCTGACTTTC. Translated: CASSLSLSGLKSGANVLTF.

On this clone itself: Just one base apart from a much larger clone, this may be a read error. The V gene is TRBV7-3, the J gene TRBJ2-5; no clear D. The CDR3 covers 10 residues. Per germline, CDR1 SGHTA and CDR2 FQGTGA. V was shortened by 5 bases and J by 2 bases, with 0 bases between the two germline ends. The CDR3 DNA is TGTGCCAGCAGCCAAGAGACCCAGTACTTC. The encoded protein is CASSQETQYF.

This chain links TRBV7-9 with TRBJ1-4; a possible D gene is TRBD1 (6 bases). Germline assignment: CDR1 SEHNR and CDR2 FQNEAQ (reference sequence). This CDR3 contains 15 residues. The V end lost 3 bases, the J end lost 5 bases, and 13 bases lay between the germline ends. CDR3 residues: CASSFTPQGNEKLFF. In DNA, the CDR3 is TGTGCCAGCAGCTTCACTCCTCAGGGGAATGAAAAACTGTTTTTT.

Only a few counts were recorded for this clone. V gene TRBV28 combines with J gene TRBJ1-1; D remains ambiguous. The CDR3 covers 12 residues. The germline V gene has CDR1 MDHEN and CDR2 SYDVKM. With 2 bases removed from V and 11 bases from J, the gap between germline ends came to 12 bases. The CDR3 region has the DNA TGTGCCAGCAGTTTAGGTATATGGGTGGCTTTCTTT. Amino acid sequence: CASSLGIWVAFF.

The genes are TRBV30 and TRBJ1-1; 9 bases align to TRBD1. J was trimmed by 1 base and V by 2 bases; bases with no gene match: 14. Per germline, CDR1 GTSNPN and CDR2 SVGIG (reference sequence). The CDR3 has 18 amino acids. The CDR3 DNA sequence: TGTGCCTGGAGTTCTCCACCGGGACAGGGCTCCCCGAACACTGAAGCTTTCTTT. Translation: CAWSSPPGQGSPNTEAFF.

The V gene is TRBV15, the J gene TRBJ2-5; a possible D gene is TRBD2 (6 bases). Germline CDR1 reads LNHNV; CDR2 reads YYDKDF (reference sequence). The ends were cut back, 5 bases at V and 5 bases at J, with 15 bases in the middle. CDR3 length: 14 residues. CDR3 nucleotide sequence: TGTGCCACCAGCCCCCCCAGCGGAGGGGAGACCCAGTACTTC. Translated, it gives CATSPPSGGETQYF.

As DNA, the CDR3 is TGTGCCAGCAGCGTGACAACTGGTTTAGGGGCCAACATTCAGTACTTC. This codes for CASSVTTGLGANIQYF. The chain recombines TRBV7-2 with TRBJ2-4; D is perhaps TRBD1 (5 bases). Germline V lookup: CDR1 SGHTA, CDR2 FQGNSA. The CDR3 totals 16 residues. V lost 5 bases and J lost 7, with 21 bases in between.

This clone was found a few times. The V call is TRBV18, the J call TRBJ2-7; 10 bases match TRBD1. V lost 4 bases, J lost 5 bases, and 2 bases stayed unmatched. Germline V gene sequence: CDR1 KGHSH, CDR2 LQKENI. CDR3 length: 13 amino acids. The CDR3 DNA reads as TGTGCCAGCTCACGACAGGGGGCGGACGAGCAGTACTTC. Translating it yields CASSRQGADEQYF.

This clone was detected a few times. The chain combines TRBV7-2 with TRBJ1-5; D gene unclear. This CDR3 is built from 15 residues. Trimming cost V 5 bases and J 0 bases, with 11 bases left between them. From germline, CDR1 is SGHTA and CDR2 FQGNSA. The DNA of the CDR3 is TGTGCCAGCAGCGACATCAGTGATAGCAATCAGCCCCAGCATTTT. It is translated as CASSDISDSNQPQHF.

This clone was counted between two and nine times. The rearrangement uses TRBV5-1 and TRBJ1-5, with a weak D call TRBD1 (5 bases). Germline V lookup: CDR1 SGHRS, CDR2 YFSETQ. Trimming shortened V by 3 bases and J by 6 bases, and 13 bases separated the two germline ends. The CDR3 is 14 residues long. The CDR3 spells CASSSGLLGQPQHF. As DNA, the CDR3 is TGCGCCAGCAGCTCGGGACTCCTTGGTCAGCCCCAGCATTTT.

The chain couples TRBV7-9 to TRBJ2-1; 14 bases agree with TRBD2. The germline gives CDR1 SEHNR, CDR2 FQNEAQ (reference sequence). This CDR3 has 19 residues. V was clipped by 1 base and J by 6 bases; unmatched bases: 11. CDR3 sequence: CASSLVGTSGSNLGNEQFF. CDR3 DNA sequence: TGTGCCAGCAGCTTAGTTGGGACTAGCGGGAGTAATCTGGGCAATGAGCAGTTCTTC.

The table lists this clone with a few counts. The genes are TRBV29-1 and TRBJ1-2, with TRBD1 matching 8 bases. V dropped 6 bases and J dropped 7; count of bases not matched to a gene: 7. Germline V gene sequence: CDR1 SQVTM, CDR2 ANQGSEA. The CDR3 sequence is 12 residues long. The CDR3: CSVGLTGVGYTF. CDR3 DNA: TGCAGCGTCGGCTTGACAGGGGTTGGCTACACCTTC.

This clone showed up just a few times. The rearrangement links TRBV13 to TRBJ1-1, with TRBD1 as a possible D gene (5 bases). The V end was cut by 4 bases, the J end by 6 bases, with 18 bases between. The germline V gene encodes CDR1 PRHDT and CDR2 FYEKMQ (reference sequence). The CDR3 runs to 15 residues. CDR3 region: CASSSRGLFGPEAFF. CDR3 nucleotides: TGTGCCAGCAGCTCCCGGGGCTTATTTGGTCCTGAAGCTTTCTTT. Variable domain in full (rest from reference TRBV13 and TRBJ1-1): AAGVIQSPRHLIKEKRETATLKCYPIPRHDTVYWYQQGPGQDPQFLISFYEKMQSDKGSIPDRFSAQQFSDYHSELNMSSLELGDSALYFCASSSRGLFGPEAFFGQGTRLTVV.

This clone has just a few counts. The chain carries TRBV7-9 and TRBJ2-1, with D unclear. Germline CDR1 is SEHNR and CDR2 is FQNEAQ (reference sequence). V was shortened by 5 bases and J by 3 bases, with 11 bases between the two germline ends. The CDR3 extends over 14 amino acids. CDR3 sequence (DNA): TGTGCCAGCAGCCCCCCCGGCCTCTACAATGAGCAGTTCTTC. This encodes CASSPPGLYNEQFF.

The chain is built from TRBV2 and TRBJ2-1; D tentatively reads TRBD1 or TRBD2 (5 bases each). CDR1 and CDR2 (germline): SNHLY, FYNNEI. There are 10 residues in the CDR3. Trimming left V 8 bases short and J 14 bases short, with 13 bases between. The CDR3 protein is CASGQGDKFF. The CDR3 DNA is TGTGCCAGCGGGCAGGGAGATAAGTTCTTC.

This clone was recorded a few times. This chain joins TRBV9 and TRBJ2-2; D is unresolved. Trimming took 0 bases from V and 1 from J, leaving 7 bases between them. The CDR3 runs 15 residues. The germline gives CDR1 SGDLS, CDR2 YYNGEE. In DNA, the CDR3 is TGTGCCAGCAGCGTAGTCCCCCTGAACACCGGGGAGCTGTTTTTT. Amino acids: CASSVVPLNTGELFF.

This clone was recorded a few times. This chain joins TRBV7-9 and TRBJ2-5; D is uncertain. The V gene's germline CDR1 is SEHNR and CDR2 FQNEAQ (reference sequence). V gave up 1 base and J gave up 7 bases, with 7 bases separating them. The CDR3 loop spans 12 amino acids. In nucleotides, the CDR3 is TGTGCCAGCAGCTTAGTGGTAGGGACCCAGTACTTC. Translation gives CASSLVVGTQYF.

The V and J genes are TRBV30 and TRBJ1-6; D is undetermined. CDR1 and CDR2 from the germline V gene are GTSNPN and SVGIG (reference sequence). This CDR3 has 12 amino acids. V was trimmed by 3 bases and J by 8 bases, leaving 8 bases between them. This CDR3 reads CAWSRRDSPLHF. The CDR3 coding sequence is TGTGCCTGGAGCCGACGGGATTCACCCCTCCACTTT.

CDR3 DNA sequence: TGTGCCTGGAGCCCGTTTTCGAGAACCAATGAGCAGTTCTTC. It translates to CAWSPFSRTNEQFF. The rearrangement uses TRBV30 and TRBJ2-1, with D unresolved. The CDR3 is made up of 14 amino acids. Trimming took 3 bases from V and 6 from J, leaving 15 bases between them. Germline CDR1 and CDR2: GTSNPN and SVGIG (reference sequence).

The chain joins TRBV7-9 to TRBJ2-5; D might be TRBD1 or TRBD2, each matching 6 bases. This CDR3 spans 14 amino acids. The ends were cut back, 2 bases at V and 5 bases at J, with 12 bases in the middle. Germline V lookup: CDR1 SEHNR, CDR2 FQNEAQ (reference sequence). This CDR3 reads CASSLSGGQETQYF. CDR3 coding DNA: TGTGCCAGCAGCTTATCCGGGGGCCAGGAGACCCAGTACTTC. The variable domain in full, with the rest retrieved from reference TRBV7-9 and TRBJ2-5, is DTGVSQNPRHKITKRGQNVTFRCDPISEHNRLYWYRQTLGQGPEFLTYFQNEAQLEKSRLLSDRFSAERPKGSFSTLEIQRTEQGDSAMYLCASSLSGGQETQYFGPGTRLLVL.